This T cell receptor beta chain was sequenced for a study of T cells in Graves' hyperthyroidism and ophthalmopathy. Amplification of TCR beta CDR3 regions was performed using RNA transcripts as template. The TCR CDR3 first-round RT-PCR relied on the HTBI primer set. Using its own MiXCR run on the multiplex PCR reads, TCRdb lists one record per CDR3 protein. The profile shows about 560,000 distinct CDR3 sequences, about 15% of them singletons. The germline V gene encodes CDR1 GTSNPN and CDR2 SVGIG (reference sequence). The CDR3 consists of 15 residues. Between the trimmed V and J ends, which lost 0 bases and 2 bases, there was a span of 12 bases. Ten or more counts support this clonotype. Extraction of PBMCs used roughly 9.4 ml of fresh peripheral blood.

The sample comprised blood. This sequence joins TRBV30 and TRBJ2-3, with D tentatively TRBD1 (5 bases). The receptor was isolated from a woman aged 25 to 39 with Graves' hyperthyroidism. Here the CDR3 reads CAWSVSGINTDTQYF. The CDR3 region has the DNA TGTGCCTGGAGTGTATCAGGGATAAACACAGATACGCAGTATTTT.